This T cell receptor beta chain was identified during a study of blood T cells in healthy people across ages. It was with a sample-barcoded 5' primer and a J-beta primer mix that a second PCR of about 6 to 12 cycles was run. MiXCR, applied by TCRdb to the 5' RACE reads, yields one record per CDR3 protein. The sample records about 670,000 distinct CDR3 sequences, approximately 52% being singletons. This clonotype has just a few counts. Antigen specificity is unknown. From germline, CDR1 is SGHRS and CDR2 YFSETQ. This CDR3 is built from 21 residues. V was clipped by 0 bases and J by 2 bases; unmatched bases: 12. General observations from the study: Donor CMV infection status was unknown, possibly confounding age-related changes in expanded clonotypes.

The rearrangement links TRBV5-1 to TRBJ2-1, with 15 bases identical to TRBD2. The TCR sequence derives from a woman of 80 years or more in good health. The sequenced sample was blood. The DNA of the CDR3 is TGCGCCAGCAGCTTGGCCGATATCCCGGGACTAGCGGGAGGAACCTACAATGAGCAGTTCTTC. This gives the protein CASSLADIPGLAGGTYNEQFF. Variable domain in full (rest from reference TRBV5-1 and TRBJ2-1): KAGVTQTPRYLIKTRGQQVTLSCSPISGHRSVSWYQQTPGQGLQFLFEYFSETQRNKGNFPGRFSGRQFSNSRSEMNVSTLELGDSALYLCASSLADIPGLAGGTYNEQFFGPGTRLTVL.